The 30 T cell receptor beta chains below come from one sample, sequenced in a study of T cell clones after liver transplantation. Using immunoSEQ multiplex PCR, the repertoire was profiled, and TCRdb retains in-frame clones only, with some absent. The sample records about 80,000 clones, roughly 80% being singletons. The sample in question was CD4+ T cells from blood, obtained 45 to 46 months after liver transplant. The origin of the receptors is a human patient who received a liver transplant. Some T cells may be provided by the graft donor.

CDR3 in amino acids: CVRSSGTTYEQYF. The CDR3 nucleotides are TGTGTCAGAAGCTCCGGGACAACCTACGAGCAGTACTTC. This chain uses TRBV7-5 with TRBJ2-7; the table's D call TRBD1 went unverified against the DNA. TRBV7-5 is a pseudogene locus. The CDR3 is 13 amino acids.

The rearrangement uses TRBV7-3 and TRBJ1-1; no reliable D call. Germline CDR1 and CDR2: SGHTA and FQGTGA. The ends were cut back, 1 base at V and 1 base at J, with 4 bases in the middle. The length of the CDR3 is 13 residues. The CDR3 sequence is CASSLMENTEAFF. CDR3 bases: TGTGCCAGCAGCTTAATGGAGAACACTGAAGCTTTCTTT.

In its sample, this clone was seen a few times. The chain couples TRBV14 to TRBJ2-1; TRBD1 matches 8 bases. In germline, CDR1 is SGHDN, CDR2 FVKESK. Unmatched junction bases numbered 9, after V lost 4 bases and J lost 7 bases. The CDR3 is 15 amino acids. The DNA for the CDR3 is TGTGCCAGCAGCCTTCGACAGGGGATGAATAATGAGCAGTTCTTC. Translated: CASSLRQGMNNEQFF.

This clone came up a few times. The V and J genes are TRBV2 and TRBJ2-3; 8 nucleotides agree with TRBD1. The junction had 3 bases not matched to a gene; V was cut back by 6 bases and J by 1 base. Per germline, CDR1 SNHLY and CDR2 FYNNEI. The CDR3 has 14 residues. CDR3 protein: CASRLGQGTDTQYF. Here the CDR3 DNA reads TGTGCCAGCAGATTGGGACAGGGCACAGATACGCAGTATTTT.

This chain connects TRBV5-1 to TRBJ2-2; D not resolved. The CDR3 loop spans 14 amino acids. Germline CDR1 is SGHRS and CDR2 is YFSETQ. Trimming removed 5 bases from V and 2 bases from J, with 10 bases in between. The CDR3 DNA reads TGCGCCAGCAGATTAGTAGGTAACACCGGGGAGCTGTTTTTT. Translating gives CASRLVGNTGELFF.

The chain carries TRBV19 and TRBJ1-3, with D hard to call. Trimming took off 5 bases at V and 2 bases at J, with 10 bases between the two ends. CDR3 length: 14 amino acids. Germline CDR1 LNHDA, CDR2 SQIVND (reference sequence). CDR3 region: CASSFRGTGNTIYF. The CDR3 region has the DNA TGTGCCAGTAGTTTCCGGGGAACTGGAAACACCATATATTTT.

The rearrangement joins TRBV11-3 to TRBJ2-1, with 8 bases matching TRBD2. The CDR3 contains 17 residues. CDR1 is SGHNT and CDR2 is YENEEA in the germline V gene. Trimming cost V 5 bases and J 0 bases; bases outside gene matches: 9. The chain's CDR3 is CASSASGRASSYNEQFF. Here the CDR3 DNA reads TGTGCCAGCAGCGCGTCCGGGAGGGCGAGCTCCTACAATGAGCAGTTCTTC.

The chain uses TRBV11-2 and TRBJ2-5, with D possibly TRBD1 on 7 matching bases. This CDR3 has 14 amino acids. Trimming shortened V by 1 base and J by 5 bases, and 11 bases separated the two germline ends. CDR1 and CDR2 from the germline V gene are SGHAT and FQNNGV. The CDR3 nucleotides read TGTGCCAGCAGCTTAGGGACAGGAGGGGAGACCCAGTACTTC. Its translation is CASSLGTGGETQYF.

The chain uses TRBV4-3 and TRBJ1-1; 8 bases agree with TRBD1. The germline gives CDR1 LGHNA, CDR2 YSLEER. The CDR3 extends over 16 amino acids. With 3 bases clipped from V and 6 bases from J, the junction kept 12 bases outside the gene matches. CDR3 sequence (DNA): TGCGCCAGCAGCCAGGCTCCTGGACAGGGTTGGGCTGAAGCTTTCTTT. Translated: CASSQAPGQGWAEAFF.

The chain combines TRBV28 with TRBJ1-2; D is unresolved. Per the germline V gene, CDR1 is MDHEN and CDR2 is SYDVKM. The V gene lost 4 bases and the J gene lost 8 bases, with 11 bases spanning the gap. The CDR3 sequence is 12 residues long. The chain's CDR3 is CASSSNSGGYTF. For the CDR3, the DNA is TGTGCCAGCAGTTCGAACTCGGGAGGCTACACCTTC.

This sequence joins TRBV5-1 and TRBJ2-3; D might be TRBD2 (5 bases). From germline, CDR1 is SGHRS and CDR2 YFSETQ. This CDR3 contains 17 residues. With 0 bases removed from V and 2 bases from J, the gap between germline ends came to 16 bases. CDR3: CASSLEGGLAFTDTQYF. The CDR3 DNA follows: TGCGCCAGCAGCTTGGAAGGAGGTCTAGCTTTCACAGATACGCAGTATTTT.

The V call is TRBV5-1, the J call TRBJ2-1; TRBD2 matches at 8 bases. The CDR3 is 16 residues long. The germline V gene encodes CDR1 SGHRS and CDR2 YFSETQ. Trimming took 0 bases from V and 5 from J; bases not matched to a gene: 7. CDR3 region: CASSLAPAGENNEQFF. CDR3 nucleotide sequence: TGCGCCAGCAGCTTGGCCCCAGCGGGAGAAAACAATGAGCAGTTCTTC.

The chain is built from TRBV19 and TRBJ1-3; D remains ambiguous. The CDR3 runs 15 residues. Germline V gives CDR1 LNHDA, CDR2 SQIVND (reference sequence). V lost 1 base, J lost 4 bases, and 11 bases lay in between. The CDR3 reads CASSIGLGLGNTIYF. The CDR3 nucleotides read TGTGCCAGTAGTATAGGGCTTGGGCTCGGAAACACCATATATTTT.

The rearrangement uses TRBV7-3 and TRBJ2-7; no clear D gene. Trimming cost V 5 bases and J 1 base, with 15 bases left between them. The CDR3 is made up of 15 amino acids. Germline loops: CDR1 SGHTA, CDR2 FQGTGA. CDR3 nucleotide sequence: TGTGCCAGCAGCCCCTCGGGTGAGGAGTCCTACGAGCAGTACTTC. Translated: CASSPSGEESYEQYF. Based on the CDR3 plus reference TRBV7-3 and TRBJ2-7, the full variable domain is GAGVSQTPSNKVTEKGKYVELRCDPISGHTALYWYRQSLGQGPEFLIYFQGTGAADDSGLPNDRFFAVRPEGSVSTLKIQRTERGDSAVYLCASSPSGEESYEQYFGPGTRLTVT.

The genes are TRBV5-4 and TRBJ2-2; the match to TRBD1 covers 9 bases. The CDR3 extends over 15 amino acids. Germline V gene data show CDR1 as SGHNT and CDR2 as YYREEE (reference sequence). The V and J ends lost 3 bases and 4 bases, in that order; junction bases with no gene match: 4. The CDR3 protein is CASSSDRGLTGELFF. CDR3 bases: TGTGCCAGCAGCTCGGACAGGGGACTCACCGGGGAGCTGTTTTTT.

Only a few counts were recorded for this clone. This chain uses TRBV11-2 with TRBJ2-1, with D possibly TRBD2 on 7 matching bases. This CDR3 contains 16 residues. Germline V CDR1 and CDR2: SGHAT, FQNNGV. The V end lost 6 bases, the J end lost 4 bases, and 19 bases lay between the germline ends. CDR3 sequence reads: CASSSARGGSYNEQFF. DNA for the CDR3: TGTGCCAGCAGTTCAGCCAGGGGCGGGAGTTACAATGAGCAGTTCTTC.

The rearrangement joins TRBV6-1 to TRBJ1-1; weak D call: TRBD1 (5 bases). Between the trimmed V and J ends, which lost 7 bases and 8 bases, there was a span of 17 bases. This CDR3 has 13 amino acids. Germline-derived CDR1 and CDR2 are MNHNS and SASEGT. The CDR3 DNA reads as TGTGCCAGCAACCACTTCAGGACAAGCGAAGCTTTCTTT. This translates into CASNHFRTSEAFF.

The J gene is TRBJ1-1, the V gene TRBV6-1; D may be TRBD1 (6 bases). CDR3 length: 13 residues. Germline CDR1 reads MNHNS; CDR2 reads SASEGT. Trimming removed 7 bases at V and 9 bases at J, with 18 bases between. In nucleotides, the CDR3 is TGTGCCAGCATTAGCGCTACAGGGAATAAAGCTTTCTTT. Its protein product is CASISATGNKAFF.

The genes are TRBV19 and TRBJ2-1; 13 bases fit TRBD2. Germline V CDR1 and CDR2: LNHDA, SQIVND (reference sequence). The CDR3 is 15 amino acids. V lost 1 base and J lost 10; bases outside the gene matches: 4. Here the CDR3 DNA reads TGTGCCAGTAGTATAGGGACTAGCGGGAGACCCGAGCAGTTCTTC. Its protein is CASSIGTSGRPEQFF.

The chain couples TRBV28 to TRBJ1-2, with 7 positions matching TRBD1. CDR1 MDHEN and CDR2 SYDVKM come from the germline V gene. This CDR3 comprises 16 residues. Unmatched junction bases numbered 11, after V lost 5 bases and J lost 2 bases. The CDR3 nucleotides are TGTGCCAGCAGTCACCAGGGGGGCGGAAGGAACTATGGCTACACCTTC. Its protein product is CASSHQGGGRNYGYTF.

The chain combines TRBV6-6 with TRBJ2-7; 7 bases match TRBD1. Germline V lookup: CDR1 MNHNY, CDR2 SVGAGI (reference sequence). V trimming: 8 bases; J trimming: 2 bases; junction bases outside the gene matches: 6. CDR3 length: 13 amino acids. The CDR3 spells CASLRDSPYEQYF. For the CDR3, the DNA is TGTGCCAGCCTTCGGGACAGTCCCTACGAGCAGTACTTC.

The rearrangement links TRBV5-4 to TRBJ2-5; 9 bases agree with TRBD1. Germline-derived CDR1 and CDR2 are SGHNT and YYREEE (reference sequence). The V segment lost 4 bases and the J segment 4 bases; nucleotides outside the gene matches: 5. CDR3 length: 14 amino acids. In nucleotides, the CDR3 is TGTGCCAGCAGCACAGGGGGCCGGGGAGAGACCCAGTACTTC. It encodes CASSTGGRGETQYF. Together with reference TRBV5-4 and TRBJ2-5, the CDR3 gives the full variable domain: ETGVTQSPTHLIKTRGQQVTLRCSSQSGHNTVSWYQQALGQGPQFIFQYYREEENGRGNFPPRFSGLQFPNYSSELNVNALELDDSALYLCASSTGGRGETQYFGPGTRLLVL.

The V call is TRBV20-1, the J call TRBJ2-1; D gene uncertain. Trimming took off 5 bases at V and 8 bases at J, with 10 bases between the two ends. Germline lookup yields CDR1 DFQATT and CDR2 SNEGSKA (reference sequence). The CDR3 is 11 residues long. The CDR3 DNA is TGCAGTGCTTCTGCTGAGTATGAGCAGTTCTTC. It encodes CSASAEYEQFF.

The chain uses TRBV10-3 and TRBJ1-5, with 11 positions matching TRBD1. Germline CDR1 and CDR2: ENHRY and SYGVKD. The CDR3 consists of 17 residues. Trimming at V came to 3 bases and at J to 7 bases, leaving 11 bases not matched to a gene. CDR3 sequence reads: CAISDGTGGVSSQPQHF. The CDR3 coding sequence is TGTGCCATCAGTGACGGGACAGGGGGAGTAAGCAGCCAGCCCCAGCATTTT.

The rearrangement joins TRBV5-6 to TRBJ1-2, with 9 bases aligning to TRBD1. The V gene's germline CDR1 is SGHDT and CDR2 YYEEEE. V was clipped by 4 bases and J by 6 bases; unmatched bases: 13. This CDR3 region has 16 residues. The CDR3 DNA is TGTGCCAGCAGCCCCCGGGGCGGGACAGGGTATAATGGCTACACCTTC. Translated: CASSPRGGTGYNGYTF.

The chain employs TRBV15 and TRBJ2-1, with 9 bases identical to TRBD2. Germline-derived CDR1 and CDR2 are LNHNV and YYDKDF (reference sequence). The CDR3 runs to 15 residues. Trimming took 2 bases from V and 4 from J; bases not matched to a gene: 3. The CDR3 DNA follows: TGTGCCACCAGCAGAAAAACTAGCGGGTACAATGAGCAGTTCTTC. Its protein is CATSRKTSGYNEQFF. The full variable domain, with the rest looked up from reference TRBV15 and TRBJ2-1, is DAMVIQNPRYQVTQFGKPVTLSCSQTLNHNVMYWYQQKSSQAPKLLFHYYDKDFNNEADTPDNFQSRRPNTSFCFLDIRSPGLGDTAMYLCATSRKTSGYNEQFFGPGTRLTVL.

The genes are TRBV7-6 and TRBJ2-2; no clear D. Trimming shortened V by 0 bases and J by 1 base, and 6 bases separated the two germline ends. The germline V gene encodes CDR1 SGHVS and CDR2 FNYEAQ. The CDR3 is 15 residues long. CDR3 DNA: TGTGCCAGCAGCTTAGCGGACCTGAACACCGGGGAGCTGTTTTTT. This gives the protein CASSLADLNTGELFF.

The V gene is TRBV29-1, the J gene TRBJ1-1; D is uncertain. This CDR3 region has 11 residues. In germline, CDR1 is SQVTM, CDR2 ANQGSEA. Trimming took off 7 bases at V and 1 base at J, with 7 bases between the two ends. The CDR3 loop reads CSASRNTEAFF. The CDR3 coding sequence is TGCAGCGCATCAAGGAACACTGAAGCTTTCTTT. The full variable domain, with the rest looked up from reference TRBV29-1 and TRBJ1-1, is SAVISQKPSRDICQRGTSLTIQCQVDSQVTMMFWYRQQPGQSLTLIATANQGSEATYESGFVIDKFPISRPNLTFSTLTVSNMSPEDSSIYLCSASRNTEAFFGQGTRLTVV.

The chain is built from TRBV28 and TRBJ2-3, with 8 bases identical to TRBD2. The V and J ends lost 2 bases and 5 bases, in that order; junction bases with no gene match: 12. The CDR3 sequence is 17 residues long. Germline V lookup: CDR1 MDHEN, CDR2 SYDVKM. This chain's CDR3 is CASSLSLAGSVGDTQYF. The CDR3 nucleotides read TGTGCCAGCAGTTTAAGTTTAGCGGGATCCGTAGGAGATACGCAGTATTTT.

The chain couples TRBV19 to TRBJ1-1; no clear D gene. This CDR3 has 15 amino acids. CDR1 is LNHDA, CDR2 SQIVND, per germline (reference sequence). The V end lost 1 base, the J end lost 0 bases, and 9 bases lay between the germline ends. The CDR3 coding sequence is TGTGCCAGTAGTATAGGGCAGAGAATGAACACTGAAGCTTTCTTT. It encodes CASSIGQRMNTEAFF.